A selection of T cell receptor beta chains follows, all from one sample in a study of blood T cell repertoires in COVID-19. The data were produced by immunoSEQ multiplex PCR, yet TCRdb's version contains in-frame clones alone and is incomplete. The sample consists of about 55,000 clones, over 80% of them appearing once. The sequencing input was peripheral blood. The receptor set was obtained from a woman in her sixties with acute or convalescent COVID-19. Each CDR3 is given with its conserved first and last residue. The order of the fields is clone size, V gene, J gene, D gene, CDR3 protein, CDR3 DNA. D genes are given only for firm matches. The listing skips clone size in some rows; elsewhere it reads once, few, many or a size class.

size: once; V: TRBV27; J: TRBJ1-5; D: -; CDR3: CASSLSLGHRNQPQHF; DNA: TGTGCCAGCAGTTTATCGTTGGGGCATCGCAATCAGCCCCAGCATTTT
size: -; V: TRBV4-2; J: TRBJ2-3; D: -; CDR3: CASSQDGLADTQYF; DNA: TGTGCCAGCAGCCAAGATGGACTTGCGGATACGCAGTATTTT
size: -; V: TRBV4-2; J: TRBJ2-7; D: -; CDR3: CASSQERVDEQYF; DNA: TGTGCCAGCAGCCAAGAGAGGGTCGACGAGCAGTACTTC
size: -; V: TRBV30; J: TRBJ2-7; D: -; CDR3: CAGLLNSPISYEQYF; DNA: TGTGCCGGACTACTCAATTCACCCATCTCCTACGAGCAGTACTTC
size: -; V: TRBV6-6; J: TRBJ2-1; D: TRBD2; CDR3: CASSYSGTSFRNEQFF; DNA: TGTGCCAGCAGTTACTCCGGGACTAGCTTTCGCAATGAGCAGTTCTTC
size: -; V: TRBV19; J: TRBJ1-2; D: -; CDR3: CASSEEGYGYTF; DNA: TGTGCCAGTAGTGAGGAGGGGTATGGCTACACCTTC
size: -; V: TRBV2; J: TRBJ2-1; D: TRBD2; CDR3: CASVSDHSGGGSYNEQFF; DNA: TGTGCCAGCGTGTCGGATCATAGCGGGGGGGGGTCCTACAATGAGCAGTTCTTC
size: -; V: TRBV5-1; J: TRBJ2-7; D: TRBD2; CDR3: CASSLGASGSSEQYF; DNA: TGCGCCAGCAGCTTGGGGGCTAGCGGGAGCTCCGAGCAGTACTTC
size: -; V: TRBV7-6; J: TRBJ2-1; D: TRBD2; CDR3: CASSPGLAGGPNEQFF; DNA: TGTGCCAGCAGCCCGGGACTAGCGGGGGGGCCTAATGAGCAGTTCTTC
size: few; V: TRBV30; J: TRBJ2-7; D: -; CDR3: CAWRTPGGTEAYEQYF; DNA: TGTGCCTGGAGAACACCAGGGGGGACAGAAGCCTACGAGCAGTACTTC
size: -; V: TRBV7-8; J: TRBJ1-2; D: -; CDR3: CASSISAGQSGGYTF; DNA: TGTGCCAGCAGCATCAGCGCGGGGCAGTCGGGTGGCTACACCTTC
size: -; V: TRBV28; J: TRBJ2-7; D: TRBD2; CDR3: CASTPGGVKQYF; DNA: TGTGCCAGCACCCCCGGGGGGGTGAAGCAGTACTTC
size: -; V: TRBV6-5; J: TRBJ1-6; D: TRBD1; CDR3: CASKGFTGVGSPLHF; DNA: TGTGCCAGCAAGGGGTTTACAGGGGTGGGTTCACCCCTCCACTTT
size: -; V: TRBV30; J: TRBJ1-4; D: TRBD1; CDR3: CAWSEQGPGKLFF; DNA: TGTGCCTGGAGTGAACAGGGGCCTGGAAAACTGTTTTTT
size: -; V: TRBV19; J: TRBJ2-7; D: TRBD1; CDR3: CASSPRTGGYEQYF; DNA: TGTGCCAGTTCCCCGAGGACAGGGGGCTACGAGCAGTACTTC
size: -; V: TRBV5-4; J: TRBJ1-1; D: -; CDR3: CASSLANTGEAFF; DNA: TGTGCCAGCAGCTTGGCGAACACGGGAGAAGCTTTCTTT
size: once; V: TRBV7-2; J: TRBJ2-7; D: -; CDR3: CASSPESREQYF; DNA: TGTGCCAGCAGCCCCGAGTCGCGCGAGCAGTACTTC
size: -; V: TRBV6-5; J: TRBJ1-4; D: -; CDR3: CASSSRVREKLFF; DNA: TGTGCCAGCAGTTCCAGGGTTAGAGAAAAACTGTTTTTT
size: -; V: TRBV12-5; J: TRBJ2-1; D: TRBD2; CDR3: CASGKLAGVNNEQFF; DNA: TGTGCTAGTGGCAAACTAGCGGGAGTTAACAATGAGCAGTTCTTC
size: -; V: TRBV2; J: TRBJ2-4; D: -; CDR3: CASKALENIQYF; DNA: TGTGCCAGCAAAGCTCTTGAAAACATTCAGTACTTC
size: -; V: TRBV7-3; J: TRBJ2-1; D: -; CDR3: CASSLTPGLGYQFF; DNA: TGTGCCAGCAGCTTAACCCCGGGACTCGGGTATCAGTTCTTC
size: -; V: TRBV7-9; J: TRBJ2-7; D: TRBD1; CDR3: CASSDYRGIYEQYF; DNA: TGTGCCAGCAGCGATTACAGGGGGATCTACGAGCAGTACTTC
size: -; V: TRBV4-1; J: TRBJ1-2; D: -; CDR3: CASSLMGAGIYGYTF; DNA: TGCGCCAGCAGCCTTATGGGGGCGGGTATCTATGGCTACACCTTC
size: -; V: TRBV19; J: TRBJ2-7; D: -; CDR3: CASSTYDNKNYEQYF; DNA: TGTGCCAGTAGTACCTACGACAACAAAAACTACGAGCAGTACTTC
size: once; V: TRBV15; J: TRBJ1-5; D: -; CDR3: CATSREDSASNQPQHF; DNA: TGTGCCACCAGCAGAGAAGACAGCGCTAGCAATCAGCCCCAGCATTTT
size: -; V: TRBV2; J: TRBJ1-5; D: TRBD1; CDR3: CASSERGTEYNQPQHF; DNA: TGTGCCAGCAGTGAGCGAGGGACAGAGTACAATCAGCCCCAGCATTTT
size: -; V: TRBV29-1; J: TRBJ1-2; D: -; CDR3: CSVLLGDGYTF; DNA: TGCAGCGTTCTGCTCGGTGATGGCTACACCTTC
size: -; V: TRBV29-1; J: TRBJ1-1; D: TRBD1; CDR3: CSVGPGQVEAFF; DNA: TGCAGCGTTGGCCCCGGACAGGTCGAGGCTTTCTTT
size: -; V: TRBV15; J: TRBJ2-6; D: TRBD2; CDR3: CATKPGLADSGANVLTF; DNA: TGTGCCACCAAACCGGGACTAGCGGACTCTGGGGCCAACGTCCTGACTTTC
size: -; V: TRBV4-1; J: TRBJ2-5; D: TRBD2; CDR3: CASSEQIAGARKETQYF; DNA: TGCGCCAGCAGCGAACAAATCGCGGGAGCCCGAAAAGAGACCCAGTACTTC
size: -; V: TRBV30; J: TRBJ2-7; D: -; CDR3: CAWSVPWTAPNEQYF; DNA: TGTGCCTGGAGTGTACCCTGGACAGCTCCCAACGAGCAGTACTTC
size: -; V: TRBV9; J: TRBJ1-1; D: -; CDR3: CASSPGQGNTEAFF; DNA: TGTGCCAGCAGCCCAGGGCAGGGGAACACTGAAGCTTTCTTT
size: once; V: TRBV28; J: TRBJ2-7; D: -; CDR3: CASSDWSRGLSYEQYF; DNA: TGTGCCAGCAGTGATTGGTCCAGGGGCCTTTCCTACGAGCAGTACTTC
size: -; V: TRBV7-9; J: TRBJ2-3; D: TRBD2; CDR3: CASSTWAYGGTDTQYF; DNA: TGTGCCAGCAGCACGTGGGCCTACGGGGGGACAGATACGCAGTATTTT
size: -; V: TRBV9; J: TRBJ1-6; D: -; CDR3: CASSARKGGNSPLHF; DNA: TGTGCCAGCAGCGCTCGGAAGGGCGGGAATTCACCCCTCCACTTT
size: -; V: TRBV14; J: TRBJ1-6; D: TRBD1; CDR3: CASSQVGQGGGSYNSPLHF; DNA: TGTGCCAGCAGCCAAGTGGGACAGGGCGGTGGGTCCTATAATTCACCCCTCCACTTT
size: -; V: TRBV7-7; J: TRBJ2-5; D: -; CDR3: CASSPLGQTGTQYF; DNA: TGTGCCAGCAGCCCCCTAGGACAAACCGGGACCCAGTACTTC
size: -; V: TRBV6-1; J: TRBJ2-5; D: -; CDR3: CASSEWSGSGETQYF; DNA: TGTGCCAGCAGTGAATGGTCCGGGTCTGGAGAGACCCAGTACTTC
size: -; V: TRBV10-3; J: TRBJ1-6; D: TRBD1; CDR3: CAIRKTGTNSPLHF; DNA: TGTGCCATCAGGAAGACAGGGACAAATTCACCCCTCCACTTT
size: once; V: TRBV5-6; J: TRBJ1-4; D: TRBD1; CDR3: CASSLDPGGAGEKLFF; DNA: TGTGCCAGCAGCTTGGACCCAGGGGGCGCAGGTGAAAAACTGTTTTTT
size: -; V: TRBV10-2; J: TRBJ1-2; D: TRBD1; CDR3: CASSEAGGGYGYTF; DNA: TGCGCCAGCAGTGAAGCAGGGGGCGGCTATGGCTACACCTTC
size: -; V: TRBV7-2; J: TRBJ2-7; D: TRBD2; CDR3: CASTTSGTSGKYEQYF; DNA: TGTGCCAGCACCACGTCAGGGACTAGCGGGAAATACGAGCAGTACTTC
size: -; V: TRBV4-2; J: TRBJ2-3; D: TRBD2; CDR3: CASSQGTSGGASTDTQYF; DNA: TGTGCCAGCAGCCAAGGGACTAGCGGGGGGGCAAGCACAGATACGCAGTATTTT
size: -; V: TRBV28; J: TRBJ1-2; D: TRBD1; CDR3: CASSFLAGQALRYTF; DNA: TGTGCCAGCAGTTTCTTGGCGGGACAGGCCTTACGCTACACCTTC
size: few; V: TRBV6-5; J: TRBJ1-2; D: -; CDR3: CASSYSRSKNGYTF; DNA: TGTGCCAGCAGTTACTCGAGGAGCAAAAATGGCTACACCTTC
size: few; V: TRBV20-1; J: TRBJ2-5; D: -; CDR3: CSAKTTRTQYF; DNA: TGCAGTGCTAAAACTACGCGGACCCAGTACTTC
size: -; V: TRBV7-2; J: TRBJ2-5; D: TRBD1; CDR3: CASSYRGLGQETQYF; DNA: TGTGCCAGCAGCTACAGGGGATTGGGTCAAGAGACCCAGTACTTC
size: -; V: TRBV18; J: TRBJ1-3; D: -; CDR3: CASSRDFGNTIYF; DNA: TGTGCCAGCTCCCGGGACTTCGGAAACACCATATATTTT
size: -; V: TRBV5-8; J: TRBJ2-7; D: -; CDR3: CASSFRTVNYEQYF; DNA: TGTGCCAGCAGCTTCAGGACTGTGAACTACGAGCAGTACTTC
size: few; V: TRBV9; J: TRBJ2-3; D: -; CDR3: CASSVSQIMDTQYF; DNA: TGTGCCAGCAGCGTATCCCAGATCATGGATACGCAGTATTTT